Included here is one T cell receptor beta chain sequence, with context. The data originate from a study of blood T cell repertoires in COVID-19. Study-wide context: The samples span acute and convalescent COVID-19 from the United States, Italy and Spain.

Original data processing: Amplification from reference gene primers served as the basis for estimated nucleated cell counts. Using immunoSEQ multiplex PCR, the repertoire was profiled, and TCRdb retains in-frame clones only, with some absent. V and J calls plus clone size are reproduced from that table; the DNA served to infer D and trimming. Here the sample spans roughly 400,000 clones, more than 70% being singletons. Participants were placed into cohorts based on the clinical history they reported. Up to 2 weeks before entering the study, exposed participants had met a COVID-19 case. Sequencing input: PBMCs or T cells enriched from blood (not recorded which). This TCR was recovered from a woman between 18 and 29 years old who had been exposed to COVID-19.

The CDR3 reads CASRRTSGSHEQYF. CDR3 in DNA: TGTGCCAGCAGAAGGACTAGCGGGAGCCACGAGCAGTACTTC. The V call is TRBV27, the J call TRBJ2-7, with 13 nucleotides matching TRBD2. Unmatched junction bases numbered 4, after V lost 6 bases and J lost 5 bases. Germline lookup yields CDR1 MNHEY and CDR2 SMNVEV (reference sequence). The CDR3 totals 14 residues.